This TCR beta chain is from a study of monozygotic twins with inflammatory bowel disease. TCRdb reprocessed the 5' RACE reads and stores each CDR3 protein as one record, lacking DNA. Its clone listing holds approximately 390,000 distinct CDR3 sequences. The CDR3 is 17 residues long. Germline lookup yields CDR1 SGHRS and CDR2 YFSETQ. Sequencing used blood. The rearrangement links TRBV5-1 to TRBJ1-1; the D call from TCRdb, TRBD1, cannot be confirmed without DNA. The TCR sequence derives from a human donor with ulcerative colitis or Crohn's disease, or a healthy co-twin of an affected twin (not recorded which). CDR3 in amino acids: CASSRLPPGQENTEAFF.